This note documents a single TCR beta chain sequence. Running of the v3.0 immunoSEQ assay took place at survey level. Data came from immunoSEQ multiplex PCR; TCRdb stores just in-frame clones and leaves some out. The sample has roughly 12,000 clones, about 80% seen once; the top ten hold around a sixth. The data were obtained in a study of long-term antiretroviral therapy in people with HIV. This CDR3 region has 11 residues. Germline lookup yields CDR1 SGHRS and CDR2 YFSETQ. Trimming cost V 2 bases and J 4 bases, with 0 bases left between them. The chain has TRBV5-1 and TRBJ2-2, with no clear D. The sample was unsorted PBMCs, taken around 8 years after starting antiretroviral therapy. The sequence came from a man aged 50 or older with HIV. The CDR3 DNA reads TGCGCCAGCAGCTTCACCGGGGAGCTGTTTTTT. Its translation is CASSFTGELFF.